Described below is a single TCR beta chain sequence and its context. Antigen specificity is unknown. This CDR3 is built from 16 residues. Germline values: CDR1 SGHDN, CDR2 FVKESK. Trimming removed 6 bases from V and 3 bases from J; junction bases left unmatched: 13. This specimen comes from a study of shared clonotypes between healthy human individuals. Several immunoSEQ 96-well plates shared each subset's DNA, each plate a replicate. The method was immunoSEQ multiplex PCR; TCRdb's version includes in-frame clones alone and lacks a portion of them. The table has 2.3 million or so clones, roughly 93% seen once. Regarding the study as a whole: When compared with the clonotypes that were shared by all four sorted-subset donors, the non-shared clonotypes turned out to have lower generation probabilities. Memory subsets generally showed smaller estimated richness than naive subsets did.

The sequence derives from a man younger than 35 in good health. Some clones in this sample may be carry-over from other donors' samples. Sequencing was carried out using naive CD4+ T cells from PBMCs. The subset here: CD45RA+ positively selected. The J gene is TRBJ2-7, the V gene TRBV14, with TRBD2 matching over 8 bases. The CDR3 DNA is TGTGCCAGCAGTCCTTTTGGCGGGAGGCACTTCTACGAGCAGTACTTC. This codes for CASSPFGGRHFYEQYF.